This T cell receptor (beta chain) is from a study of blood T cell repertoires in COVID-19. The overall study: COVID-19 samples from acute and convalescent phases originated in the United States, Italy and Spain. The cDNA or gDNA used as material had been derived from T cells, B-cell-depleted T cells, or PBMCs.

The germline V and J ends were trimmed by 5 bases and 0 bases, with 3 bases remaining between them. CDR3 length: 12 amino acids. Study processing details: Using reference gene primer amplification, nucleated cell counts were estimated. The protocol was immunoSEQ multiplex PCR, while the TCRdb copy is restricted to in-frame clones and leaves out a portion. V, J and clone size are those of that table, while D and trimming were read from the DNA. The top ten hold 29% of the sample, which has roughly 70,000 clones, roughly 84% seen once. The specimen was peripheral blood. The sequence was collected from a woman aged 80 or over with active or convalescent COVID-19. The chain employs TRBV12-3 or TRBV12-4 and TRBJ2-3; no firm D call. CDR3 amino acids: CASSLSTDTQYF. For the CDR3, the DNA is TGTGCCAGCAGTCTGAGCACAGATACGCAGTATTTT.